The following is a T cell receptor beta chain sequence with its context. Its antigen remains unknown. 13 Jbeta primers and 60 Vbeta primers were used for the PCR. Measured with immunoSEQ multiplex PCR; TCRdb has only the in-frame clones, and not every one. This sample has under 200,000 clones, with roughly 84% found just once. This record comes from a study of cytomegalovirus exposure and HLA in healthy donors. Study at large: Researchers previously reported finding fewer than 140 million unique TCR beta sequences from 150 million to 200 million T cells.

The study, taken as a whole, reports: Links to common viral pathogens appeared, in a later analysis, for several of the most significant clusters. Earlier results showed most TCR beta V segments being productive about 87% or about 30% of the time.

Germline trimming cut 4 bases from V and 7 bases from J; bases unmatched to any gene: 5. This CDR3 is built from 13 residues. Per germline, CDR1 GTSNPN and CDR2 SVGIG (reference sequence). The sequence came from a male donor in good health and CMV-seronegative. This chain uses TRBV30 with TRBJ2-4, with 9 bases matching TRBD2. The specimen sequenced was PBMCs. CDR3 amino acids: CAWNAGTSNIQYF. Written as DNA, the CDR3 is TGTGCCTGGAACGCCGGGACTAGCAACATTCAGTACTTC.